The rows below give T cell receptor beta chains drawn from one sample of a study of T-cell memory formation after mild COVID-19. TCRdb used MiXCR to reprocess the 5' RACE reads, holding one entry per CDR3 protein. The sample has more than 350,000 distinct CDR3 sequences, over 20% seen once. The material sequenced was PBMCs or a T cell subset sorted from them (not recorded which). These TCRs come from an adult woman who had mild COVID-19 (a few samples of this study predate the infection). Cell type and time point are not known. Both conserved end residues are part of each CDR3. Each record gives: CDR3 length, V gene, J gene, D gene, clone size, CDR3 DNA, CDR3 protein. D genes are given only for firm matches. Part of the rows lack a size; the others show once, few, many or a class for expanded clones.

CDR3 length: 14; V gene: TRBV15; J gene: TRBJ2-5; D gene: NA; clone size: few; CDR3 DNA: TGTGCCACCAGCTCGAAGGCGGGGAGGGAGACCCAGTACTTC; CDR3 protein: CATSSKAGRETQYF
CDR3 length: 14; V gene: TRBV20-1; J gene: TRBJ1-5; D gene: NA; clone size: NA; CDR3 DNA: TGCAGTGCTAGTGAATTGAGGGGGAACCAGCCCCAGCATTTT; CDR3 protein: CSASELRGNQPQHF
CDR3 length: 15; V gene: TRBV14; J gene: TRBJ2-1; D gene: TRBD2; clone size: NA; CDR3 DNA: TGTGCCAGCAGCCAATTAAGCGGGGGCTACAATGAGCAGTTCTTC; CDR3 protein: CASSQLSGGYNEQFF
CDR3 length: 14; V gene: TRBV11-3; J gene: TRBJ1-3; D gene: NA; clone size: few; CDR3 DNA: TGTGCCAGCAGCACCTCCGGGACCGGAAACACCATATATTTT; CDR3 protein: CASSTSGTGNTIYF
CDR3 length: 14; V gene: TRBV12-3/TRBV12-4; J gene: TRBJ2-3; D gene: NA; clone size: NA; CDR3 DNA: TGTGCCAGCAGTTTAGCGTCTCTGGGGGATACGCAGTATTTT; CDR3 protein: CASSLASLGDTQYF
CDR3 length: 14; V gene: TRBV7-2; J gene: TRBJ2-1; D gene: NA; clone size: NA; CDR3 DNA: TGTGCCAGCAGCTCCTCGGGACTCTTAAATGAGCAGTTCTTC; CDR3 protein: CASSSSGLLNEQFF
CDR3 length: 16; V gene: TRBV24-1; J gene: TRBJ2-3; D gene: NA; clone size: NA; CDR3 DNA: TGTGCCACCAGTGAAGCAGGGGTTTCTAGCACAGATACGCAGTATTTT; CDR3 protein: CATSEAGVSSTDTQYF
CDR3 length: 12; V gene: TRBV7-9; J gene: TRBJ2-7; D gene: NA; clone size: NA; CDR3 DNA: TGTGCCAGCAGCCGCGGGGCCCAGGAGCAGTACTTC; CDR3 protein: CASSRGAQEQYF
CDR3 length: 15; V gene: TRBV7-3; J gene: TRBJ2-5; D gene: NA; clone size: NA; CDR3 DNA: TGTGCCAGCAGCTTAACAGGGGGGTTTCAAGAGACCCAGTACTTC; CDR3 protein: CASSLTGGFQETQYF
CDR3 length: 15; V gene: TRBV20-1; J gene: TRBJ2-3; D gene: NA; clone size: few; CDR3 DNA: TGCAGTGCCAGGGCAGGGACTCTCAGCACAGATACGCAGTATTTT; CDR3 protein: CSARAGTLSTDTQYF
CDR3 length: 14; V gene: TRBV7-6; J gene: TRBJ1-1; D gene: NA; clone size: NA; CDR3 DNA: TGTGCCAGCAGCAAGAGGACAGAGAACACTGAAGCTTTCTTT; CDR3 protein: CASSKRTENTEAFF
CDR3 length: 15; V gene: TRBV12-3/TRBV12-4; J gene: TRBJ2-2; D gene: TRBD2; clone size: many; CDR3 DNA: TGTGCCAGCAGTTTACGACTAGCGGACACCGGGGAGCTGTTTTTT; CDR3 protein: CASSLRLADTGELFF
CDR3 length: 13; V gene: TRBV20-1; J gene: TRBJ2-7; D gene: NA; clone size: NA; CDR3 DNA: TGCAGTGCTAGTCTGCCCATCGCCTACGAGCAGTACTTC; CDR3 protein: CSASLPIAYEQYF
CDR3 length: 15; V gene: TRBV7-9; J gene: TRBJ2-5; D gene: TRBD1; clone size: many; CDR3 DNA: TGTGCCAGCAGCTTAACAGGGGGCGCCGAGGAGACCCAGTACTTC; CDR3 protein: CASSLTGGAEETQYF
CDR3 length: 12; V gene: TRBV24-1; J gene: TRBJ2-1; D gene: NA; clone size: NA; CDR3 DNA: TGTGCCACCAGTGATCGGGGTAATGAGCAGTTCTTC; CDR3 protein: CATSDRGNEQFF
CDR3 length: 13; V gene: TRBV7-2; J gene: TRBJ1-6; D gene: NA; clone size: NA; CDR3 DNA: TGTGCCAGCAGCTGGGGATTCTCTTCACCCCTCCACTTT; CDR3 protein: CASSWGFSSPLHF
CDR3 length: 17; V gene: TRBV5-1; J gene: TRBJ2-1; D gene: TRBD2; clone size: NA; CDR3 DNA: TGCGCCAGCAGCTTGACTAGCGGGAGGTGGAACCCCAATGAGCAGTTCTTC; CDR3 protein: CASSLTSGRWNPNEQFF
CDR3 length: 14; V gene: TRBV12-3/TRBV12-4; J gene: TRBJ1-2; D gene: TRBD1; clone size: NA; CDR3 DNA: TGTGCCAGCAGCAGGGGGGGAGCTAGTAATGGCTACACCTTC; CDR3 protein: CASSRGGASNGYTF
CDR3 length: 13; V gene: TRBV7-3; J gene: TRBJ2-1; D gene: NA; clone size: NA; CDR3 DNA: TGTGCCAGCAGCTTTAGCCGGGACGATGAGCAGTTCTTC; CDR3 protein: CASSFSRDDEQFF
CDR3 length: 14; V gene: TRBV20-1; J gene: TRBJ1-4; D gene: NA; clone size: many; CDR3 DNA: TGCAGTGCTGCTCACGGGCCAACTAATGAAAAACTGTTTTTT; CDR3 protein: CSAAHGPTNEKLFF
CDR3 length: 17; V gene: TRBV6-9; J gene: TRBJ1-5; D gene: TRBD1; clone size: NA; CDR3 DNA: TGTGCCAGCAGTTATTCGGACAGGGAGGGAATGTTTCAGCCCCAGCATTTT; CDR3 protein: CASSYSDREGMFQPQHF
CDR3 length: 18; V gene: TRBV20-1; J gene: TRBJ2-2; D gene: TRBD2; clone size: NA; CDR3 DNA: TGCAGTGCTAGAGCTTGGGTAACGACTAGCGAAAACACCGGGGAGCTGTTTTTT; CDR3 protein: CSARAWVTTSENTGELFF
CDR3 length: 15; V gene: TRBV19; J gene: TRBJ2-7; D gene: TRBD2; clone size: once; CDR3 DNA: TGTGCCAGTAGTATAAATAGCGGGAGCCCCTACGAGCAGTACTTC; CDR3 protein: CASSINSGSPYEQYF
CDR3 length: 13; V gene: TRBV6-4; J gene: TRBJ1-1; D gene: NA; clone size: many; CDR3 DNA: TGTGCCAGCAGGCGGACGGAAAACACTGAAGCTTTCTTT; CDR3 protein: CASRRTENTEAFF
CDR3 length: 13; V gene: TRBV5-1; J gene: TRBJ1-2; D gene: TRBD1; clone size: NA; CDR3 DNA: TGCGCCAGCACAGGGGGCGAAGAGCTGGGCTACACCTTC; CDR3 protein: CASTGGEELGYTF
CDR3 length: 13; V gene: TRBV29-1; J gene: TRBJ2-7; D gene: NA; clone size: few; CDR3 DNA: TGCAGCGTTTTCCTCCGGGACATCTACGAGCAGTACTTC; CDR3 protein: CSVFLRDIYEQYF
CDR3 length: 13; V gene: TRBV5-4; J gene: TRBJ2-7; D gene: NA; clone size: NA; CDR3 DNA: TGTGCCAGCAGCTATGGCGGGATTTACGAGCAGTACTTC; CDR3 protein: CASSYGGIYEQYF
CDR3 length: 18; V gene: TRBV5-5; J gene: TRBJ2-3; D gene: NA; clone size: NA; CDR3 DNA: TGTGCCAGCAGCCCGGTCGAGGGGCGGGGTTCTAGCACAGATACGCAGTATTTT; CDR3 protein: CASSPVEGRGSSTDTQYF
CDR3 length: 15; V gene: TRBV14; J gene: TRBJ2-5; D gene: TRBD1; clone size: NA; CDR3 DNA: TGTGCCAGCAGCCAGGTACCCTACAGGGGAGAGACCCAGTACTTC; CDR3 protein: CASSQVPYRGETQYF
CDR3 length: 14; V gene: TRBV19; J gene: TRBJ2-7; D gene: NA; clone size: NA; CDR3 DNA: TGTGCCAGTAGCCCCTCTGTAGTGTACTACGAGCAGTACTTC; CDR3 protein: CASSPSVVYYEQYF
CDR3 length: 15; V gene: TRBV18; J gene: TRBJ2-3; D gene: TRBD1; clone size: few; CDR3 DNA: TGTGCCAGCTCACCAAGGGGGCTACGGGCAGATACGCAGTATTTT; CDR3 protein: CASSPRGLRADTQYF
CDR3 length: 16; V gene: TRBV5-1; J gene: TRBJ2-5; D gene: TRBD1; clone size: few; CDR3 DNA: TGCGCCAGCAGCTTGCATCCGGGACAGAACCAAGAGACCCAGTACTTC; CDR3 protein: CASSLHPGQNQETQYF
CDR3 length: 17; V gene: TRBV30; J gene: TRBJ2-1; D gene: TRBD2; clone size: NA; CDR3 DNA: TGTGCCTGGAGTAAAACGTGGACTAGCGGGGGTTTTAGTGAGCAGTTCTTC; CDR3 protein: CAWSKTWTSGGFSEQFF